This is a list of T cell receptor beta chains from one sample in a study of molecular identifiers for immune sequencing clone quantification. TCRdb reprocessed the PCR reads with MiXCR, giving one entry per CDR3 protein. The repertoire holds more than 250,000 distinct CDR3 sequences, with about 20% as singletons. The specimen was naive CD8+ T cells from blood, with Jurkat cell RNA spiked in. The receptors were sampled from a human donor in good health. Some libraries in this study had Jurkat cell RNA spiked in. CDR3s leave out the opening cysteine and the closing phenylalanine or tryptophan.

TRBJ2-7	TRBV6-6	ASSYRFGQGEFEQY
TRBJ2-1	TRBV19	ASSMESSGINEQF
TRBJ2-6	TRBV4-3	ASSQGTGAGANVLT
TRBJ1-2	TRBV6-5	ASGEGDYGYT
TRBJ2-3	TRBV28	ASRSRGYTDTQY
TRBJ2-4	TRBV28	ASSHPGLGGNIQY
TRBJ2-5	TRBV7-9	ASSRDWGGETQY
TRBJ2-7	TRBV6-1	ASSEYSLWQY
TRBJ2-3	TRBV7-9	ASSLARGADTQY
TRBJ1-1	TRBV27	ASSRWTGSGNTEAF
TRBJ1-3	TRBV6-2/TRBV6-3	ASRGQGALGNTTY
TRBJ2-6	TRBV29-1	SVETWRGRESGANVLT
TRBJ2-2	TRBV7-6	ASSSLKPGELF
TRBJ2-1	TRBV7-8	ASSLVLINEQF
TRBJ2-3	TRBV12-5	ASGLITGGGYTDTQY
TRBJ1-3	TRBV4-3	ASSQESAGPGNTIY
TRBJ2-6	TRBV23-1	ASSHSGSAANVLT
TRBJ2-5	TRBV6-2/TRBV6-3	ASSPSRGAETQY
TRBJ2-5	TRBV6-5	ASSYQNMGRQY
TRBJ1-1	TRBV20-1	SATGVMNTEAF
TRBJ2-7	TRBV27	ASSVGGPTYEQY
TRBJ1-1	TRBV30	AWSPRTGGDTEAF
TRBJ2-7	TRBV30	AWSHFSGYEQC
TRBJ1-1	TRBV20-1	SAMGVPSVKYEAF